A selection of T cell receptor beta chains follows, all from one sample in a study of vaccination and CD4 T cells after COVID-19. Their antigens remain unidentified. One entry per CDR3 protein results from TCRdb running MiXCR on the PCR reads. The sample holds about 15,000 distinct CDR3 sequences, approximately 51% seen once. The material sequenced was CD4+ T cells from blood, cultured in vitro, taken before SARS-CoV-2 vaccination. These TCRs come from a human donor who had recovered from COVID-19. Each CDR3 is given with its conserved first and last residue. D genes are given only for firm matches. The listing skips clone size in some rows; elsewhere it reads once, few, many or a size class.

clone_size	v_call	j_call	d_call	cdr3_aa	cdr3_nt
.	TRBV6-5	TRBJ1-5	.	CASSFYRGGGQGQPQHF	TGTGCCAGCAGTTTCTACCGTGGAGGGGGGCAGGGACAGCCCCAGCATTTT
.	TRBV6-1	TRBJ2-7	.	CASSRRTDEQYF	TGTGCCAGCAGTAGACGGACAGACGAGCAGTACTTC
few	TRBV6-1	TRBJ1-3	.	CASRNGGSGNTIYF	TGTGCCAGCAGAAACGGAGGCTCTGGAAACACCATATATTTT
.	TRBV7-6	TRBJ2-3	.	CASSLQGNQPQYF	TGTGCCAGCAGCTTGCAGGGGAATCAGCCCCAGTATTTT
.	TRBV19	TRBJ2-7	.	CASSDRHYEQYF	TGTGCCAGTAGTGACAGACACTACGAGCAGTACTTC
few	TRBV2	TRBJ2-7	.	CASRRQGGPYEQYF	TGTGCCAGCAGGAGACAGGGAGGTCCCTACGAGCAGTACTTC
.	TRBV6-1	TRBJ2-5	TRBD2	CARPTSGRAQETQYF	TGTGCCAGGCCCACTAGCGGGAGGGCCCAGGAGACCCAGTACTTC
few	TRBV19	TRBJ1-3	TRBD1	CASTSWDRARNTIYF	TGTGCCAGTACCTCATGGGACAGGGCGAGAAACACCATATATTTT
.	TRBV10-3	TRBJ2-1	.	CAIRDDRQAQAYNEQFF	TGTGCCATCAGAGATGACAGGCAGGCTCAAGCCTACAATGAGCAGTTCTTC
.	TRBV20-1	TRBJ2-1	.	CSALSREATTFNYNEQFF	TGCAGTGCTCTTTCGAGGGAGGCGACCACCTTTAATTACAATGAGCAGTTCTTC
.	TRBV20-1	TRBJ2-3	.	CSAEDRREATDTQYF	TGCAGTGCTGAGGACAGGAGGGAAGCCACAGATACGCAGTATTTT
.	TRBV28	TRBJ2-7	.	CASSLSRENEQYF	TGTGCCAGCAGTTTATCTAGGGAGAACGAGCAGTACTTC
few	TRBV19	TRBJ1-5	TRBD1	CASSRTGEAPYSNQPQHF	TGTGCCAGTAGCAGGACAGGGGAGGCACCGTATAGCAATCAGCCCCAGCATTTT
few	TRBV19	TRBJ1-5	.	CASSRQLNSNQPQHF	TGTGCCAGTAGCCGACAGTTGAATAGCAATCAGCCCCAGCATTTT